Each of the 4 T cell receptor beta chains below was sequenced from the same sample in a study of cytomegalovirus exposure and HLA in healthy donors. The PCR had 60 Vbeta and 13 Jbeta primers. Some clones are missing from TCRdb's copy, which holds only in-frame ones; the method was immunoSEQ multiplex PCR. In the table there are around 170,000 clones, roughly 80% of which are singletons. The sequencing input was PBMCs. The receptors stem from a man in his forties or fifties in good health and CMV-seropositive.

V gene TRBV23-1 combines with J gene TRBJ1-5; the D gene is possibly TRBD1 (5 bases). TRBV23-1 is an ORF, and what it does is uncertain. The V end lost 3 bases, the J end lost 7 bases, and 10 bases lay between the germline ends. CDR3 size: 13 residues. The CDR3 protein is CASSQQGGQPQHF. The CDR3 DNA follows: TGCGCCAGCAGTCAGCAGGGAGGACAGCCCCAGCATTTT.

The DNA for the CDR3 is TGCAGCGTTGAACTGCCGGACAGGGGGTCCTACGAGCAGTACTTC. Amino acids: CSVELPDRGSYEQYF. V gene TRBV29-1 combines with J gene TRBJ2-7; 10 nucleotides align to TRBD1. Germline V lookup: CDR1 SQVTM, CDR2 ANQGSEA. CDR3 size: 15 residues. V dropped 2 bases and J dropped 1; count of bases not matched to a gene: 5.

The V and J genes are TRBV7-2 and TRBJ2-7; D is undetermined. The germline V gene encodes CDR1 SGHTA and CDR2 FQGNSA. Trimming removed 2 bases from V and 2 bases from J, with 13 bases in between. This CDR3 is built from 15 residues. The CDR3 reads CASSLLTELTYEQYF. CDR3 DNA: TGTGCCAGCAGCTTACTTACGGAGTTAACCTACGAGCAGTACTTC.

The chain uses TRBV7-2 and TRBJ2-7; the match to TRBD1 covers 7 bases. Trimming removed 3 bases from V and 2 bases from J; junction bases left unmatched: 7. The CDR3 runs 15 residues. In germline, CDR1 is SGHTA, CDR2 FQGNSA. CDR3 amino acids: CASSLNGQVAYEQYF. In DNA form, the CDR3 reads TGTGCCAGCAGCTTGAACGGACAGGTTGCCTACGAGCAGTACTTC. The whole variable domain, filled in from reference TRBV7-2 and TRBJ2-7, reads GAGVSQSPSNKVTEKGKDVELRCDPISGHTALYWYRQSLGQGLEFLIYFQGNSAPDKSGLPSDRFSAERTGGSVSTLTIQRTQQEDSAVYLCASSLNGQVAYEQYFGPGTRLTVT.